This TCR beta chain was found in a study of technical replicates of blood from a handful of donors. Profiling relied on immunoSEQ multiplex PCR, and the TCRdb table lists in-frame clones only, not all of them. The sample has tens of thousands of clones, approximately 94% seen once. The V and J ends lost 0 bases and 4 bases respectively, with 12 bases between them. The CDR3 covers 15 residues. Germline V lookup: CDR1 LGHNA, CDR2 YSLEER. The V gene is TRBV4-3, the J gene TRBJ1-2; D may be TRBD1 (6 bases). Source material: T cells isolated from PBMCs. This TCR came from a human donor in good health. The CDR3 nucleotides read TGCGCCAGCAGCCAAGAATGGGGGGGCGGCTATGGCTACACCTTC. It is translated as CASSQEWGGGYGYTF.